The 30 T cell receptor beta chains below all came from one sample that was sequenced in a study of OX40 agonist ivuxolimab in advanced cancers. Libraries were prepared by immunoSEQ multiplex PCR; TCRdb keeps only in-frame clonotypes and omits some of them. The profile shows 60,000 to 90,000 clones, about 88% of them singletons. The sequencing used CD4+ or CD8+ T cells sorted from blood, collected in a trial of the OX40 agonist ivuxolimab. These receptor sequences come from an adult with an advanced solid tumor such as melanoma, head and neck, liver or kidney cancer.

The J gene is TRBJ2-7, the V gene TRBV18; 7 bases line up with TRBD2. Germline V gene sequence: CDR1 KGHSH, CDR2 LQKENI. V dropped 2 bases and J dropped 2; count of bases not matched to a gene: 6. This CDR3 spans 15 amino acids. The CDR3: CASSPSRTRTYEQYF. For the CDR3, the DNA is TGTGCCAGCTCACCAAGCAGGACTAGGACCTACGAGCAGTACTTC.

The chain couples TRBV25-1 to TRBJ1-4; TRBD1 agrees at 11 bases. The germline V gene has CDR1 MGHDK and CDR2 SYGVNS. This CDR3 has 14 residues. V was clipped by 6 bases and J by 7 bases; unmatched bases: 4. The CDR3 DNA reads TGTGCCAGCAGAACGGGACAGGGGGGTGAAAAACTGTTTTTT. This gives the protein CASRTGQGGEKLFF.

The chain couples TRBV14 to TRBJ1-1; D ambiguous. V was clipped by 1 base and J by 4 bases, with 7 bases between them. From germline, CDR1 is SGHDN and CDR2 FVKESK. There are 13 residues in the CDR3. CDR3 residues: CASSQGEVTEAFF. The CDR3 nucleotides are TGTGCCAGCAGCCAAGGCGAGGTCACTGAAGCTTTCTTT. Together with reference TRBV14 and TRBJ1-1, the CDR3 gives the full variable domain: EAGVTQFPSHSVIEKGQTVTLRCDPISGHDNLYWYRRVMGKEIKFLLHFVKESKQDESGMPNNRFLAERTGGTYSTLKVQPAELEDSGVYFCASSQGEVTEAFFGQGTRLTVV.

CDR3: CASSYSPGESTEAFF. CDR3 coding DNA: TGTGCCAGCAGTTACTCGCCAGGGGAGAGCACTGAAGCTTTCTTT. The chain has TRBV6-5 and TRBJ1-1, with a weak D call TRBD1 (6 bases). The germline V gene encodes CDR1 MNHEY and CDR2 SVGAGI. Trimming left V 0 bases short and J 4 bases short, with 12 bases between. This CDR3 region has 15 residues.

This chain connects TRBV5-4 to TRBJ2-1; possibly TRBD1 for D (5 bases). Trimming stripped 3 bases from V and 2 bases from J, with 15 bases between. The CDR3 has 16 residues. CDR1 is SGHNT and CDR2 is YYREEE in the germline V gene (reference sequence). The CDR3 here is CASSWGLGGAYNEQFF. The DNA for the CDR3 is TGTGCCAGCAGCTGGGGCCTTGGCGGAGCCTACAATGAGCAGTTCTTC.

CDR3 nucleotides: TGCGCCAGTCGGGGGATTGAGGCAACTAATGAAAAACTGTTTTTT. Translating it yields CASRGIEATNEKLFF. J is TRBJ1-4 and V is TRBV5-1, with a weak D call TRBD1 (5 bases). The CDR3 spans 15 residues. CDR1 and CDR2 (germline): SGHRS, YFSETQ. Trimming took 8 bases from V and 0 from J, leaving 14 bases between them.

This rearrangement joins TRBV10-3 to TRBJ2-2; TRBD1 matches 11 bases. With 8 bases clipped from V and 5 bases from J, the junction kept 7 bases outside the gene matches. The germline V gene encodes CDR1 ENHRY and CDR2 SYGVKD. The CDR3 has 15 amino acids. The CDR3 sequence is CAIAGGTGGTGELFF. The CDR3 nucleotides are TGTGCCATCGCAGGAGGGACAGGGGGAACCGGGGAGCTGTTTTTT.

The chain has TRBV6-5 and TRBJ2-1, with D perhaps TRBD1 (5 bases). This CDR3 contains 14 residues. Trimming removed 4 bases at V and 4 bases at J, with 11 bases between. CDR1 is MNHEY, CDR2 SVGAGI, per germline. The CDR3 region is CASSWRQLYNEQFF. The CDR3 nucleotides are TGTGCCAGCAGTTGGCGACAGCTATACAATGAGCAGTTCTTC.

This chain uses TRBV7-8 with TRBJ2-5; no definite D call. Germline CDR1 and CDR2: SGHVS and FQNEAQ. This CDR3 is built from 16 residues. V was clipped by 4 bases and J by 2 bases, with 17 bases between them. In DNA, the CDR3 is TGTGCCAGCAGCTCGCGAGGCGCCTTGATTCAAGAGACCCAGTACTTC. This translates into CASSSRGALIQETQYF.

This clone has a single count. This rearrangement joins TRBV10-2 to TRBJ2-7; D is possibly TRBD1 or TRBD2 (6 bases each). The CDR3 is 13 amino acids. Germline V gives CDR1 WSHSY, CDR2 SAAADI. V lost 10 bases, J lost 6 bases, and 19 bases lay in between. CDR3 protein: CATKIGGGSEQYF. CDR3 DNA sequence: TGCGCCACGAAGATCGGGGGCGGATCCGAGCAGTACTTC.

The J gene is TRBJ1-1, the V gene TRBV5-1, with 7 positions matching TRBD1. Per the germline V gene, CDR1 is SGHRS and CDR2 is YFSETQ. Trimming took 3 bases from V and 1 from J; bases not matched to a gene: 6. This CDR3 region has 15 residues. As DNA, the CDR3 is TGCGCCAGCAGCTCAGGGGGTGGTCGGAACACTGAAGCTTTCTTT. This gives the protein CASSSGGGRNTEAFF.

CDR3: CASSEGSGGPSYEQYF. In DNA, the CDR3 is TGTGCCAGCAGTGAGGGTAGCGGGGGGCCTTCCTACGAGCAGTACTTC. The chain uses TRBV2 and TRBJ2-7; 10 bases match TRBD2. The V gene's germline CDR1 is SNHLY and CDR2 FYNNEI. CDR3 length equals 16 residues. V was clipped by 3 bases and J by 1 base; unmatched bases: 6. The full variable domain, in which reference TRBV2 and TRBJ2-7 provide the parts outside the CDR3, is EPEVTQTPSHQVTQMGQEVILRCVPISNHLYFYWYRQILGQKVEFLVSFYNNEISEKSEIFDDQFSVERPDGSNFTLKIRSTKLEDSAMYFCASSEGSGGPSYEQYFGPGTRLTVT.

This clone has only a few counts. V usage is TRBV28 and J usage is TRBJ1-1; D is perhaps TRBD1 (6 bases). This CDR3 has 13 amino acids. V was clipped by 6 bases and J by 5 bases, with 13 bases between them. Germline loops: CDR1 MDHEN, CDR2 SYDVKM. The CDR3 reads CASRIQGVTEAFF. In DNA, the CDR3 is TGTGCCAGCAGGATACAGGGTGTGACTGAAGCTTTCTTT.

V is TRBV7-9 and J is TRBJ2-1; D gene ambiguous. The CDR3 extends over 13 amino acids. V was trimmed by 0 bases and J by 8 bases, leaving 8 bases between them. The germline V gene has CDR1 SEHNR and CDR2 FQNEAQ (reference sequence). The DNA for the CDR3 is TGTGCCAGCAGCTTAGCGGGTATTGATGAGCAGTTCTTC. Translated, it gives CASSLAGIDEQFF.

The V call is TRBV27, the J call TRBJ2-5, with 7 bases that match TRBD1. The CDR3 is made up of 15 amino acids. CDR1 is MNHEY and CDR2 is SMNVEV in the germline V gene (reference sequence). V trimming: 3 bases; J trimming: 0 bases; junction bases outside the gene matches: 4. CDR3 DNA: TGTGCCAGCAGTTTTAAGACAGGGAACCAAGAGACCCAGTACTTC. It yields the protein CASSFKTGNQETQYF.

This clone came up a few times. The chain carries TRBV9 and TRBJ2-5, with D possibly TRBD2 on 5 matching bases. The ends were cut back, 0 bases at V and 2 bases at J, with 11 bases in the middle. In germline, CDR1 is SGDLS, CDR2 YYNGEE. The CDR3 spans 15 residues. Written as DNA, the CDR3 is TGTGCCAGCAGCGTAGCGGCTAGCACACAAGAGACCCAGTACTTC. It yields the protein CASSVAASTQETQYF.

The rearrangement joins TRBV4-1 to TRBJ2-7; the D call may be TRBD1 or TRBD2 (5 bases each). V shed 0 bases and J shed 2 bases, with 14 bases lying between them. There are 16 residues in the CDR3. Germline values: CDR1 MGHRA, CDR2 YSYEKL. CDR3: CASSQDYGTLTYEQYF. The DNA for the CDR3 is TGCGCCAGCAGCCAAGATTACGGGACCCTAACCTACGAGCAGTACTTC.

V gene TRBV18 combines with J gene TRBJ2-2, with 9 bases matching TRBD2. Looked up from germline, CDR1 is KGHSH and CDR2 is LQKENI. V lost 5 bases and J lost 3; bases outside the gene matches: 13. This CDR3 comprises 18 residues. CDR3 loop: CASSNLQRVAGDTGELFF. The CDR3 bases are TGTGCCAGCTCAAATTTACAGCGCGTAGCGGGAGACACCGGGGAGCTGTTTTTT.

This chain links TRBV5-5 with TRBJ2-7, with D possibly being TRBD1 (5 bases). V lost 3 bases and J 4 bases, leaving 8 bases between the germline ends. Germline CDR1 SGHKS, CDR2 YYEKEE (reference sequence). This CDR3 comprises 12 residues. CDR3 residues: CASSWQGYEQYF. The CDR3, as DNA: TGTGCCAGCAGCTGGCAGGGATACGAGCAGTACTTC.

The chain couples TRBV19 to TRBJ1-5; possible D gene TRBD1, 6 bases. Germline V gene sequence: CDR1 LNHDA, CDR2 SQIVND (reference sequence). Trimming left V 4 bases short and J 5 bases short, with 24 bases between. This CDR3 region has 18 residues. Here the CDR3 reads CASSSLVLGQGTDQPQHF. The DNA of the CDR3 is TGTGCCAGTAGTAGTTTAGTTTTAGGGCAGGGGACCGATCAGCCCCAGCATTTT.

The chain employs TRBV7-2 and TRBJ1-5, with TRBD1 matching over 7 bases. The CDR3 totals 14 residues. CDR1 is SGHTA, CDR2 FQGNSA, per germline. The trim removed 5 bases at V and 5 bases at J, leaving 6 bases unmatched. The CDR3 region is CASSPRQGDQPQHF. The DNA of the CDR3 is TGTGCCAGCAGCCCGAGACAGGGCGATCAGCCCCAGCATTTT.

This sequence joins TRBV5-6 and TRBJ1-2; 7 bases line up with TRBD1. V gave up 4 bases and J gave up 3 bases; unmatched junction bases: 6. CDR3 length equals 14 residues. Per the germline V gene, CDR1 is SGHDT and CDR2 is YYEEEE. The CDR3 DNA reads as TGTGCCAGCAGCCTCGGACAGGTCGACTATGGCTACACCTTC. Its protein product is CASSLGQVDYGYTF.

The chain links TRBV5-6 to TRBJ2-4; possibly TRBD1 for D (5 bases). CDR3 length equals 15 residues. CDR1 is SGHDT, CDR2 YYEEEE, per germline. V dropped 3 bases and J dropped 5 bases, with 15 bases sitting between them. This CDR3 reads CASSYIPGLQNIQYF. CDR3 bases: TGTGCCAGCAGCTACATTCCAGGGTTACAAAACATTCAGTACTTC.

The gene calls are TRBV7-9 and TRBJ2-7, with D tentatively TRBD1 (5 bases). There are 12 residues in the CDR3. With 4 bases removed from V and 7 bases from J, the gap between germline ends came to 11 bases. Germline CDR1 reads SEHNR; CDR2 reads FQNEAQ (reference sequence). The CDR3 loop reads CASSWKPGEQYF. Here the CDR3 DNA reads TGTGCCAGCAGCTGGAAGCCAGGGGAGCAGTACTTC.

The chain has TRBV28 and TRBJ1-1; D uncertain. The CDR3 totals 13 residues. Between the trimmed V and J ends, which lost 4 bases and 6 bases, there was a span of 12 bases. Per the germline V gene, CDR1 is MDHEN and CDR2 is SYDVKM. The CDR3 nucleotides read TGTGCCAGCAGTTACCCTGGGGTACCTGAAGCTTTCTTT. This codes for CASSYPGVPEAFF.

This clone was found once. This chain joins TRBV2 and TRBJ2-7, with D hard to call. V was trimmed by 7 bases and J by 7 bases, leaving 5 bases between them. From germline, CDR1 is SNHLY and CDR2 FYNNEI. The CDR3 runs 9 residues. CDR3 protein: CASKREQYF. Written as DNA, the CDR3 is TGTGCCAGCAAGAGGGAGCAGTACTTC.

The chain joins TRBV5-6 to TRBJ1-6; D is perhaps TRBD1 (6 bases). The CDR3 extends over 14 amino acids. Germline lookup yields CDR1 SGHDT and CDR2 YYEEEE. Trimming stripped 1 base from V and 10 bases from J, with 12 bases between. The CDR3: CASSLSRGGSPLHF. Here the CDR3 DNA reads TGTGCCAGCAGCTTGTCCAGGGGTGGATCACCCCTCCACTTT.

This chain uses TRBV5-1 with TRBJ2-5, with D possibly matching TRBD1 (6 bases). Germline CDR1 and CDR2: SGHRS and YFSETQ. V lost 3 bases to trimming and J lost 7 bases, with 25 bases between them. There are 17 residues in the CDR3. In nucleotides, the CDR3 is TGCGCCAGCAGCTGGTGGGGGCTAGGGCCCTTCGGAGGGACCCAGTACTTC. Its translation is CASSWWGLGPFGGTQYF.

The chain recombines TRBV19 with TRBJ2-4; D might be TRBD1 (7 bases). CDR3 length equals 12 residues. Trimming shortened V by 4 bases and J by 9 bases, and 10 bases separated the two germline ends. Germline CDR1 reads LNHDA; CDR2 reads SQIVND (reference sequence). This CDR3 is CASSTQGGIQYF. CDR3 nucleotide sequence: TGTGCCAGTAGTACCCAGGGGGGCATTCAGTACTTC.

V and J are TRBV12-5 and TRBJ2-7; tentatively, D is TRBD2 (5 bases). The V gene lost 6 bases and the J gene lost 0 bases, with 12 bases spanning the gap. Per germline, CDR1 LGHNT and CDR2 FRNRAP. This CDR3 spans 14 amino acids. CDR3 in DNA: TGTGCTAGTGGACCTTATGGAGGCTCCTACGAGCAGTACTTC. As protein: CASGPYGGSYEQYF.